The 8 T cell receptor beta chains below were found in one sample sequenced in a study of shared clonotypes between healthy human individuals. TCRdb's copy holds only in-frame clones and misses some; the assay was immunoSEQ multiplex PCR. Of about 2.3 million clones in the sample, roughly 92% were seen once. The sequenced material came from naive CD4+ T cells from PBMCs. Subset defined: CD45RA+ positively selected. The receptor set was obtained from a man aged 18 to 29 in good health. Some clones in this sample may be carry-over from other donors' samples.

The CDR3 loop is CASSLQPPRPSGYTF. The CDR3, as DNA: TGTGCCAGCAGCTTACAGCCTCCCAGGCCCTCTGGCTACACCTTC. This rearrangement joins TRBV7-9 to TRBJ1-2, with D unresolved. Germline V lookup: CDR1 SEHNR, CDR2 FQNEAQ (reference sequence). This CDR3 has 15 residues. Trimming took off 2 bases at V and 7 bases at J, with 17 bases between the two ends.

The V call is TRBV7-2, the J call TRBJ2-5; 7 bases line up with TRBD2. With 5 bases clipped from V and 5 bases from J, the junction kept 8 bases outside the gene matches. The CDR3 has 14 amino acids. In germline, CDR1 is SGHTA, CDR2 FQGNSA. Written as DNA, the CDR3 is TGTGCCAGCAGCCCCGGGAGGCCCGGGGAGACCCAGTACTTC. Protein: CASSPGRPGETQYF.

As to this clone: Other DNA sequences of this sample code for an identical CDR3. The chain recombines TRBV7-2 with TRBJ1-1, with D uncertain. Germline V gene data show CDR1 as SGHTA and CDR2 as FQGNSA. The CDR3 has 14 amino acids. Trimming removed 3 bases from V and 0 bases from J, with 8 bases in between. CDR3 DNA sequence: TGTGCCAGCAGCTTCTCAGGACTGAACACTGAAGCTTTCTTT. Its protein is CASSFSGLNTEAFF.

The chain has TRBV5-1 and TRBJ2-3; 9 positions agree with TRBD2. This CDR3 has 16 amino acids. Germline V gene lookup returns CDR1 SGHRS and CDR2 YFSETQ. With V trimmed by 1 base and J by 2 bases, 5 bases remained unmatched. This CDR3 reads CASSLMASGNTDTQYF. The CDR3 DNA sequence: TGCGCCAGCAGCTTGATGGCTAGCGGGAACACAGATACGCAGTATTTT.

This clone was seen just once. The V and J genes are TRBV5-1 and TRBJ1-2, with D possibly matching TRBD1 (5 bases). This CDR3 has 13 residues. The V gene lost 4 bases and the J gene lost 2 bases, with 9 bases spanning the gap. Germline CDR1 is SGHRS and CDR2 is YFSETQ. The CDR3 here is CASSAEGNYGYTF. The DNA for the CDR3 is TGCGCCAGCAGCGCCGAGGGGAACTATGGCTACACCTTC.

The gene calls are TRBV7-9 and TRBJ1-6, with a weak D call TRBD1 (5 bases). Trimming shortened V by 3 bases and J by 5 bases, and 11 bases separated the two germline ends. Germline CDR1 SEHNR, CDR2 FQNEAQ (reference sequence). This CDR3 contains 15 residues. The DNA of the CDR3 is TGTGCCAGCAGCTTGGGGTCAGGGAATAATTCACCCCTCCACTTT. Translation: CASSLGSGNNSPLHF.

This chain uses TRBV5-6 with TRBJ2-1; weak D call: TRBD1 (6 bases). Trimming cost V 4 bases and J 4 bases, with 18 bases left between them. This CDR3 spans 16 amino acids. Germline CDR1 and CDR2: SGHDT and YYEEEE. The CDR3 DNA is TGTGCCAGCAGCCCCCAACAGGGAGCTTTTTACAATGAGCAGTTCTTC. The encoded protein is CASSPQQGAFYNEQFF.

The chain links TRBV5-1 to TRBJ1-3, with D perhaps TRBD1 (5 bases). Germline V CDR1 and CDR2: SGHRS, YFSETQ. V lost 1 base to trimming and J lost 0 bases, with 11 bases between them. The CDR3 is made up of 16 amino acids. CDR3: CASSLWSQDSGNTIYF. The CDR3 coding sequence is TGCGCCAGCAGCTTGTGGTCACAGGACTCTGGAAACACCATATATTTT.